This T cell receptor (beta chain) was documented in a study of blood T cell repertoires in COVID-19 (dated by TCRdb to 2020 to 2021). With respect to the entire study: Samples from collaborators originated in the United States, Italy and Spain and spanned both the acute and convalescent phases of COVID-19. The prospective study material was composed of cDNA or gDNA derived from T cells, B-cell-depleted T cells, or PBMCs. The dataset comprised deeply sampled blood TCRbeta repertoires from subjects exposed to, actively infected with, or recovered from COVID-19. The repertoires were made available in a free public database intended to serve as a resource for research on the immune response to SARS-CoV-2. Samples were obtained from the ongoing ImmuneRACE study (first 160 participants) and from 1,254 subjects provided by 6 global collaborators. The sample metadata nearly always contained a de-identified subject ID, COVID-19 status, age in years and sex. HLA class I and class II types, where available, came from metadata supplied by the sample provider rather than from assay-based typing.

About this clone: The antigen this receptor binds is unknown. No much larger clone exists at a distance of one base, and base qualities are not known.

Looking up the germline V gene yields CDR1 SGHDT and CDR2 YYEEEE. V gives up 2 bases and J gives up 8 bases, and the segment between their germline ends measures 25 bases. CDR3 length: 17 amino acids, cysteine to phenylalanine. CDR3 DNA only is kept here, 51 bases in frame from base 1. TCRbeta CDR3 regions were amplified from genomic DNA by means of the immunoSEQ Assay, a bias-controlled multiplex PCR. On the study's bioinformatics: Within the assay, amplification of reference gene primers was used to estimate how many nucleated cells each sample contained. To quantify the absolute abundance of each unique TCRbeta CDR3 rearrangement, sequence reads were collapsed and filtered. For each sample, productive Simpson clonality was calculated by taking the square root of Simpson's diversity index across productive rearrangements. The table comes from immuneACCESS by way of TCRdb, which keeps in-frame sequences with V and J called. Part of the clones is missing from these tables; in studies checked, under half for an unresolved V gene and the rest for unknown reasons. From that table come the V and J calls and clone size; the DNA was used to work out D and trimming. The sample table holds 150,000 to 200,000 clones, of which roughly 83% were seen once. The ten largest clones capture roughly 9% of the sample.

Collaborating institutions collected whole blood in K2EDTA tubes following their own protocols. For TCRbeta analysis, collaborators shipped samples as frozen whole blood, isolated PBMCs, or DNA extracted from either of those sample types. Study-level results and caveats: The amount of clinical and demographic metadata varied by source and participant and was provided uncurated.

The receptor was isolated from a woman older than 75 with active or convalescent COVID-19. The sequenced material came from peripheral blood. The sequence is built from TRBV5-6 and TRBJ1-2, with a weak D call of TRBD1 (5 bases match). The DNA is as follows: TGTGCCAGCAGCTTAACGGGGTTGAGGTCCAGGGAGGAAGGCTACACCTTC. It specifies CASSLTGLRSREEGYTF.